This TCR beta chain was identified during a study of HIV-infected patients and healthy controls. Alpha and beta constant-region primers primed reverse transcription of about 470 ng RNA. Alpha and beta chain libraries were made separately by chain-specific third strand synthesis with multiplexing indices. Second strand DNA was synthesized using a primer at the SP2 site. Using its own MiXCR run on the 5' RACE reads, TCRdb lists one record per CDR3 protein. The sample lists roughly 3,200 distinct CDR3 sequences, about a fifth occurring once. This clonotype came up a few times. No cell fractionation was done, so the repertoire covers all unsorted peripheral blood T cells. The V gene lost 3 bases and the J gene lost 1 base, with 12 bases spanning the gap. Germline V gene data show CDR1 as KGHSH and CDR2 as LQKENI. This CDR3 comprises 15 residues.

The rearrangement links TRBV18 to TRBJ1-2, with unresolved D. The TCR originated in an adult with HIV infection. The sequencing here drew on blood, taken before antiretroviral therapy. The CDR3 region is CASSPGQLLNYGYTF. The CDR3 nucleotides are TGTGCCAGCTCACCTGGCCAGCTTCTTAACTATGGCTACACCTTC. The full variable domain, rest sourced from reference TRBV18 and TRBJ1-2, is NAGVMQNPRHLVRRRGQEARLRCSPMKGHSHVYWYRQLPEEGLKFMVYLQKENIIDESGMPKERFSAEFPKEGPSILRIQQVVRGDSAAYFCASSPGQLLNYGYTFGSGTRLTVV.